Listed here are 14 T cell receptor beta chains from one sample, sequenced in a study of blood T cell repertoires in COVID-19. Produced via immunoSEQ multiplex PCR; TCRdb's table is partial and in-frame only. This table has 250,000 or so clones, 75% to 90% appearing once. The sample consisted of PBMCs or T cells enriched from blood (not recorded which). Receptors originate from a man between 45 and 60 years old who had been exposed to COVID-19.

The chain joins TRBV15 to TRBJ1-1; a possible D gene is TRBD1 (6 bases). The CDR3 has 12 residues. The germline V gene encodes CDR1 LNHNV and CDR2 YYDKDF (reference sequence). V gave up 0 bases and J gave up 10 bases, with 9 bases separating them. DNA of the CDR3: TGTGCCACCAGCAGAGATAGAGGGGGAGCTTTCTTT. Translation gives CATSRDRGGAFF.

V usage is TRBV5-1 and J usage is TRBJ2-5, with TRBD2 matching 12 bases. This CDR3 contains 15 residues. With 4 bases clipped from V and 4 bases from J, the junction kept 5 bases outside the gene matches. Germline V lookup: CDR1 SGHRS, CDR2 YFSETQ. The CDR3 DNA follows: TGCGCCAGCAGCGTAACGGGACTAGCGGGAGAGACCCAGTACTTC. Its protein is CASSVTGLAGETQYF.

V and J are TRBV2 and TRBJ2-2; 9 nucleotides line up with TRBD2. Germline CDR1 and CDR2: SNHLY and FYNNEI. CDR3 length: 16 residues. J was trimmed by 4 bases and V by 7 bases; bases with no gene match: 10. DNA of the CDR3: TGTGCCAGCACCCGAGCGGGGGGAGTAAGCACCGGGGAGCTGTTTTTT. Protein product: CASTRAGGVSTGELFF.

The rearrangement uses TRBV13 and TRBJ2-2; TRBD2 aligns across 9 bases. CDR1 is PRHDT, CDR2 FYEKMQ, per germline (reference sequence). This CDR3 contains 17 residues. After removal of 0 bases from V and 3 bases from J, the junction contained 5 bases not matched to a gene. Written as DNA, the CDR3 is TGTGCCAGCAGCTTAGGCGGGCTAGCGGGGCACACCGGGGAGCTGTTTTTT. Amino acids: CASSLGGLAGHTGELFF.

In regard to this clone: The junction departs from the called germline gene at one end, perhaps through a read error. This sequence joins TRBV3-1 (or the pseudogene TRBV3-2) and TRBJ2-1; TRBD2 might be the D (6 bases). The CDR3 is 16 residues long. CDR1 LGHDT and CDR2 YNNKEL come from the germline V gene (reference sequence). The DNA of the CDR3 is TGTGCCAGCAACCAAAGGGGCGGGAACCTCTACAATGAGCAGTTCTTC. Protein sequence: CASNQRGGNLYNEQFF.

The genes are TRBV11-3 and TRBJ1-3; D call uncertain. V lost 2 bases to trimming and J lost 0 bases, with 11 bases between them. The germline CDR1 and CDR2 sequences are SGHNT and YENEEA. This CDR3 spans 16 amino acids. The CDR3, as DNA: TGTGCCAGCAGCTTACGCAGTACCACCTCTGGAAACACCATATATTTT. It codes for CASSLRSTTSGNTIYF.

This chain links TRBV18 with TRBJ2-7, with D perhaps TRBD2 (6 bases). Germline assignment: CDR1 KGHSH and CDR2 LQKENI. V gave up 0 bases and J gave up 3 bases, with 12 bases separating them. The CDR3 has 15 amino acids. DNA of the CDR3: TGTGCCAGCTCACCACCGGCACTAGCCTACTACGAGCAGTACTTC. It codes for CASSPPALAYYEQYF.

This clone was seen more than once but under ten times. The chain recombines TRBV3-1 (or the pseudogene TRBV3-2) with TRBJ2-7; D perhaps matches TRBD2 (6 bases). This CDR3 is built from 17 residues. CDR1 is LGHDT and CDR2 is YNNKEL in the germline V gene (reference sequence). The germline V and J ends were trimmed by 4 bases and 3 bases, with 22 bases remaining between them. This CDR3 is CASSPQVWGGDFYEQYV. The DNA of the CDR3 is TGTGCCAGCAGCCCACAAGTTTGGGGCGGGGATTTCTACGAGCAGTACGTC.

The CDR3, as DNA: TGTGCCAGCAGTTTAAAGGGGCCAGATACGCAGTATTTT. Amino acid sequence: CASSLKGPDTQYF. This rearrangement joins TRBV12-3 or TRBV12-4 to TRBJ2-3, with D possibly matching TRBD1 (5 bases). With 2 bases removed from V and 4 bases from J, the gap between germline ends came to 7 bases. The CDR3 covers 13 residues.

The chain joins TRBV2 to TRBJ1-2, with 9 bases matching TRBD1. The J segment lost 6 bases and the V segment lost 9 bases, leaving 14 bases of the junction unmatched. CDR1 and CDR2 (germline): SNHLY, FYNNEI. The CDR3 totals 15 residues. CDR3 sequence: CARRRDRVRRDGYTF. Here the CDR3 DNA reads TGTGCCAGGCGCCGGGACAGGGTCCGGCGCGATGGCTACACCTTC.

CDR3: CASSLGGDEQFF. CDR3 coding DNA: TGTGCCAGCAGCTTAGGGGGGGATGAGCAGTTCTTC. The rearrangement links TRBV11-2 to TRBJ2-1, with a tentative D call TRBD2 (6 bases). V was cut by 1 base and J by 8 bases, with 6 bases left in between. Germline CDR1 reads SGHAT; CDR2 reads FQNNGV. This CDR3 is built from 12 residues.

V usage is TRBV28 and J usage is TRBJ2-7; the D gene is possibly TRBD2 (6 bases). V shed 3 bases and J shed 3 bases, with 18 bases lying between them. In germline, CDR1 is MDHEN, CDR2 SYDVKM. The CDR3 extends over 16 amino acids. CDR3: CASSFSRGGVVYEQYV. In DNA form, the CDR3 reads TGTGCCAGCAGTTTCAGTAGGGGAGGTGTCGTCTACGAGCAGTACGTC.

The rearrangement uses TRBV27 and TRBJ2-7; 10 bases align to TRBD2. This CDR3 is built from 18 residues. In germline, CDR1 is MNHEY, CDR2 SMNVEV (reference sequence). The J segment lost 0 bases and the V segment lost 5 bases, leaving 13 bases of the junction unmatched. The CDR3 coding sequence is TGTGCCAGCAGTCTCCACCTACTACTAGCGGGAAACTCCTACGAGCAGTACGTC. This translates into CASSLHLLLAGNSYEQYV.

This chain connects TRBV5-1 to TRBJ2-1; 11 nucleotides line up with TRBD2. CDR1 and CDR2 from the germline V gene are SGHRS and YFSETQ. V shed 4 bases and J 0 bases; nucleotides not matched to a gene: 24. The CDR3 is made up of 23 amino acids. CDR3 sequence (DNA): TGCGCCAGCAGCCCCCTGGAGTTGGGGACTAGCGGATATCTAGATCACTCCTACAATGAGCAGTTCTTC. This sequence encodes CASSPLELGTSGYLDHSYNEQFF.